This T cell receptor (beta chain) was obtained from a study of prognosis after radiotherapy for stage I lung cancer. Overall study: Adenocarcinomas accounted for the tumors of twelve patients, and squamous cell carcinomas for those of six to eight. After radiotherapy, 15 showed no significant progression while a few developed distant metastases (median roughly seven months). General study findings and limits: There were reportedly differences in TRBV and TRBJ gene usage between patients with and without metastases. Median unique TCR clones dropped from approximately 9,600 to 7,200 after stereotactic body radiation therapy.

By share, this clonotype ranks as medium-sized. Its cognate antigen is unknown. Trimming at V came to 7 bases and at J to 6 bases, leaving 8 bases not matched to a gene. Germline V gene lookup returns CDR1 MDHEN and CDR2 SYDVKM. The CDR3 length is 14 residues. CDR3 of TCR beta was amplified from genomic DNA via a two-round multiplex PCR. Gene-specific primers for each TRBV and TRBJ gene drove first-round PCR. TCRdb analysed the multiplex PCR reads with MiXCR anew, one entry per CDR3 protein. Among under 20,000 distinct CDR3 sequences listed, around 42% were seen once. The material was PBMCs, obtained before or after stereotactic body radiation therapy (not recorded which). This TCR was recovered from a donor aged 50 or older with non-small cell lung cancer. The genes are TRBV28 and TRBJ1-2; 10 nucleotides agree with TRBD1. The CDR3 here is CASIVGTGVDGYTF. CDR3 sequence (DNA): TGTGCCAGCATCGTCGGGACAGGGGTTGATGGCTACACCTTC.